The present T cell receptor beta chain was sequenced within a study of regulatory T cells. Findings and caveats of the study: Hydrophobic residues at CDR3 positions 6 and 7 were enriched in conventional CD4+ T cells of CD3G-deficient patients. In patients, unique TRB V-J pairs were restricted and V/J usage skewed, especially in Tregs.

Amplification used 52 TRBV primers and 13 TRBJ primers. This table comes from immunoSEQ multiplex PCR, and its TCRdb copy is limited to in-frame clones, with some not included. This table holds roughly 32,000 clones, approximately 91% found once. On this clone itself: No antigen is known for it.

The CDR3 is 15 residues long. V lost 1 base to trimming and J lost 3 bases; unmatched junction nucleotides: 5. The germline CDR1 and CDR2 sequences are KGHSH and LQKENI. Every patient with CD3G deficiency had evidence of autoimmunity. Sorting split CD4+ cells into CD25-high CD127-low Tregs and CD25-low CD127-high conventional T cells. This sequence originates from a person between 18 and 35 years old with CD3G deficiency. Material: conventional CD4+ T cells sorted from blood. The rearrangement links TRBV18 to TRBJ1-1; 7 bases line up with TRBD1. The CDR3 DNA follows: TGTGCCAGCTCACCACACAATACAGGGGACACTGAAGCTTTCTTT. Encoded protein: CASSPHNTGDTEAFF. Complete variable domain (other parts from reference TRBV18 and TRBJ1-1): NAGVMQNPRHLVRRRGQEARLRCSPMKGHSHVYWYRQLPEEGLKFMVYLQKENIIDESGMPKERFSAEFPKEGPSILRIQQVVRGDSAAYFCASSPHNTGDTEAFFGQGTRLTVV.